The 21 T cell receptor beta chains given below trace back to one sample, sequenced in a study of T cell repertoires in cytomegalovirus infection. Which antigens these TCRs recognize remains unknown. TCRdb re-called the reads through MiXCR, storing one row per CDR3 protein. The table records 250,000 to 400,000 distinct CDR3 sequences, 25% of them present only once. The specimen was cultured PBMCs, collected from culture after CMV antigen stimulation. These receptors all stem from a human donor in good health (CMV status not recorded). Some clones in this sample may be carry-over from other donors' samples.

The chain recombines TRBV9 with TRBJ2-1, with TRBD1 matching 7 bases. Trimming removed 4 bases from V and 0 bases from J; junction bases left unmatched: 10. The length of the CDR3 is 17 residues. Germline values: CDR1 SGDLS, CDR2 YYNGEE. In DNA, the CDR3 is TGTGCCAGCAGCTCAAAGGGGACAGAAAGCTCCTACAATGAGCAGTTCTTC. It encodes CASSSKGTESSYNEQFF.

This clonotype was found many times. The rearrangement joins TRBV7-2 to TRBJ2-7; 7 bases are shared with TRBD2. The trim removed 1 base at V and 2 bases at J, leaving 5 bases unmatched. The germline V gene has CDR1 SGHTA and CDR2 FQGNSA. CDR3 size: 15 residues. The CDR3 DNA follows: TGTGCCAGCAGCTTAGGGCTAGCGGTGGCCTACGAGCAGTACGTC. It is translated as CASSLGLAVAYEQYV.

CDR3 in amino acids: CASSLLQGLAVKFDTQYF. Written as DNA, the CDR3 is TGTGCCAGCAGCCTCCTACAGGGGCTAGCGGTAAAATTCGATACGCAGTATTTT. This chain connects TRBV7-9 to TRBJ2-3; either TRBD1 or TRBD2 may supply D (7 bases each). Germline-derived CDR1 and CDR2 are SEHNR and FQNEAQ (reference sequence). V was shortened by 5 bases and J by 6 bases, with 27 bases between the two germline ends. The CDR3 is 18 amino acids.

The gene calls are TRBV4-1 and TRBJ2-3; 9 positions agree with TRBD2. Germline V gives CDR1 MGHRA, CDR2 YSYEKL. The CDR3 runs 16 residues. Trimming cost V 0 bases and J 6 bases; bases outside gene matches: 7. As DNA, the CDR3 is TGCGCCAGCAGCCAAGACGTAGCGGGGGTTCTGGATACGCAGTATTTT. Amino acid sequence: CASSQDVAGVLDTQYF.

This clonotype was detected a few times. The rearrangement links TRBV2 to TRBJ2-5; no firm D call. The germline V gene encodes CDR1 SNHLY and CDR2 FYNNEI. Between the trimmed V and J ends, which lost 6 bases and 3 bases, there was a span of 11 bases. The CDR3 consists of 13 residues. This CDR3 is CASSAGREETQYF. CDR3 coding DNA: TGTGCCAGCAGCGCCGGGCGAGAAGAGACCCAGTACTTC.

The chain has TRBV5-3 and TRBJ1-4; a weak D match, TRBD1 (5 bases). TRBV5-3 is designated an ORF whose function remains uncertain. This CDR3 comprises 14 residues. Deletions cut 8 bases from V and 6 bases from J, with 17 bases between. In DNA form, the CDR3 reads TGTGCCAGCAGCCGGGACGGTGGAGATGAAAAACTGTTTTTT. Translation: CASSRDGGDEKLFF.

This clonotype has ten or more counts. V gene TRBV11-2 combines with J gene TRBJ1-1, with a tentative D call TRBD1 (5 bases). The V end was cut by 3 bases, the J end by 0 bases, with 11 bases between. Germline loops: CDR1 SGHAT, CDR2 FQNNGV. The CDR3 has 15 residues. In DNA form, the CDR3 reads TGTGCCAGCAGCTTGGGGGTGGTCTTGAACACTGAAGCTTTCTTT. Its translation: CASSLGVVLNTEAFF.

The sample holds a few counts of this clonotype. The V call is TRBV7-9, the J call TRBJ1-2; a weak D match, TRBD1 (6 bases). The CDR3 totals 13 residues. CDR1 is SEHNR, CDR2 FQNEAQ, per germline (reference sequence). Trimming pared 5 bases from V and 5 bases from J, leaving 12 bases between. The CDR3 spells CASSNKQGYGYTF. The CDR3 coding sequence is TGTGCCAGCAGCAATAAGCAGGGGTATGGCTACACCTTC.

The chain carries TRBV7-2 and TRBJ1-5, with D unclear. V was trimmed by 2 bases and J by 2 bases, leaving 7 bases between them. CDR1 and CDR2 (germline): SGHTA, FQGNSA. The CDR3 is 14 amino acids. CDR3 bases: TGTGCCAGCAGCTTAAGACGGGGCAATCAGCCCCAGCATTTT. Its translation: CASSLRRGNQPQHF.

CDR3 residues: CASSELWGTTNTGELFF. The DNA of the CDR3 is TGTGCCAGCAGTGAATTATGGGGGACAACCAACACCGGGGAGCTGTTTTTT. The rearrangement uses TRBV6-1 and TRBJ2-2; maybe TRBD1 (6 bases). The germline CDR1 and CDR2 sequences are MNHNS and SASEGT. V was trimmed by 2 bases and J by 2 bases, leaving 15 bases between them. The CDR3 spans 17 residues.

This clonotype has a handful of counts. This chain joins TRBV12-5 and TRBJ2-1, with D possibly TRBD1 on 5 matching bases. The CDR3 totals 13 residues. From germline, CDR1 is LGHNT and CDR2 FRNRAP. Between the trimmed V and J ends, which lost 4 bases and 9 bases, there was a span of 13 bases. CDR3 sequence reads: CASGSRQFTEQFF. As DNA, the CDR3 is TGTGCTAGTGGTTCAAGACAGTTTACTGAGCAGTTCTTC.

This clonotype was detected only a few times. The chain's CDR3 is CASSPTDRIYYGYTF. The CDR3 region has the DNA TGTGCCAGCAGTCCTACGGACAGAATTTACTATGGCTACACCTTC. The chain carries TRBV12-3 or TRBV12-4 and TRBJ1-2, with D tentatively TRBD1 (6 bases). V lost 5 bases and J 3 bases, leaving 16 bases between the germline ends. The CDR3 length is 15 residues.

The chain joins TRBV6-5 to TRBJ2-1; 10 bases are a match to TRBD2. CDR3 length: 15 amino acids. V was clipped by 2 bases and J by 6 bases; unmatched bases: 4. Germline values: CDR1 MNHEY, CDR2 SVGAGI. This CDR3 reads CASSYLAGAFNEQFF. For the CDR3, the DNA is TGTGCCAGCAGTTACCTAGCGGGAGCCTTCAATGAGCAGTTCTTC.

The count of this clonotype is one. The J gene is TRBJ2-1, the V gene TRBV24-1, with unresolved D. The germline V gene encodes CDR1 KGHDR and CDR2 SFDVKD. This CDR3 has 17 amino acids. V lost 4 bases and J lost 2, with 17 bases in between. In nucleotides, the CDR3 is TGTGCCACCAGTGACACCTCTGGCACGAAAACCTACAATGAGCAGTTCTTC. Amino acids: CATSDTSGTKTYNEQFF.

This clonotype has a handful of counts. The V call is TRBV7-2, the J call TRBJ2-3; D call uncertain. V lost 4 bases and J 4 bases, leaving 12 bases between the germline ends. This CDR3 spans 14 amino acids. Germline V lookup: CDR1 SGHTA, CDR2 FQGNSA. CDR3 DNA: TGTGCCAGCAGCTCCCAGCCTTTCGCAGATACGCAGTATTTT. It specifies CASSSQPFADTQYF.

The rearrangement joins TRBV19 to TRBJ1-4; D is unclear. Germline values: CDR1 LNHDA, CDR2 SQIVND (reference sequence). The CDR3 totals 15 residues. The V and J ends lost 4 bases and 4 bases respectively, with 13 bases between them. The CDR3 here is CASSTISFLNEKLFF. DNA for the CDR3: TGTGCCAGTAGTACCATCAGCTTCCTTAATGAAAAACTGTTTTTT.

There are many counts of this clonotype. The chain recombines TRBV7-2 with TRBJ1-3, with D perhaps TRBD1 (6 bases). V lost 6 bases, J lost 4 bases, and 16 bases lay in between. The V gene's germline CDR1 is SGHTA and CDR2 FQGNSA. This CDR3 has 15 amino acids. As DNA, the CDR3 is TGTGCCAGCAGTGGACAGTCGGCTCGGGGAAACACCATATATTTT. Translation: CASSGQSARGNTIYF.

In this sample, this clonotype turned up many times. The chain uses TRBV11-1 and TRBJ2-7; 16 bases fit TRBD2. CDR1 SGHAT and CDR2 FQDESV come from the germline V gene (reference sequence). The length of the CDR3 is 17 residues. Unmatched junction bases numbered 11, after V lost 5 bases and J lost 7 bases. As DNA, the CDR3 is TGTGCCAGCAGCCAAGGGACTAGCGGGAGGGCCGAAGGTGAGCAGTACTTC. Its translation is CASSQGTSGRAEGEQYF.

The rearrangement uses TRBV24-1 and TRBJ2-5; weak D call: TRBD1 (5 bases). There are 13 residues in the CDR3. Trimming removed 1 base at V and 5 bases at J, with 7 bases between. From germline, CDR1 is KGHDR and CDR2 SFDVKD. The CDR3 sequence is CATSDLWGETQYF. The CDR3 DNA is TGTGCCACCAGTGATTTATGGGGCGAGACCCAGTACTTC.

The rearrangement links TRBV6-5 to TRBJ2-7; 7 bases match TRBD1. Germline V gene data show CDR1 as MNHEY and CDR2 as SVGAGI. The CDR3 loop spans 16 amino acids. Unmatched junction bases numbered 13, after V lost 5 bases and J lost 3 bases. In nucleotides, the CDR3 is TGTGCCAGCAGTGACCGGGACAGTCCACATGGCTACGAGCAGTACTTC. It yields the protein CASSDRDSPHGYEQYF.

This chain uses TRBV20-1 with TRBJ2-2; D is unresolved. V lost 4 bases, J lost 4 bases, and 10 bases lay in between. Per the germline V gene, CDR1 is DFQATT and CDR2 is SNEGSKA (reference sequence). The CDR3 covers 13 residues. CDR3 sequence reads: CSATGLVTGELFF. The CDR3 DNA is TGCAGTGCTACGGGTTTAGTCACCGGGGAGCTGTTTTTT.